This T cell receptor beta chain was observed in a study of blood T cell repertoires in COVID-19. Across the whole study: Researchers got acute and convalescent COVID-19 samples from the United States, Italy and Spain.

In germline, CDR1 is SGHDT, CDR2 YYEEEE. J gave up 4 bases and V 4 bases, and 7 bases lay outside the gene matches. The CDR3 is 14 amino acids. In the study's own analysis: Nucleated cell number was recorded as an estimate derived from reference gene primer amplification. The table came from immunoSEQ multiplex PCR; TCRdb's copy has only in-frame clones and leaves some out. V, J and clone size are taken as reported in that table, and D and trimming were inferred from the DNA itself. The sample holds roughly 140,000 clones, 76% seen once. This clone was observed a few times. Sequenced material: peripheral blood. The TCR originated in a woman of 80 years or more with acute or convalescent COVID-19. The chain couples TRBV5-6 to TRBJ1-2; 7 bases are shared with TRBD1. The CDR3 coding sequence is TGTGCCAGCAGCCTTACCCAGGGGGGCTATGGCTACACCTTC. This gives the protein CASSLTQGGYGYTF. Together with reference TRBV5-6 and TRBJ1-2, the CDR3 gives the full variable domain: DAGVTQSPTHLIKTRGQQVTLRCSPKSGHDTVSWYQQALGQGPQFIFQYYEEEERQRGNFPDRFSGHQFPNYSSELNVNALLLGDSALYLCASSLTQGGYGYTFGSGTRLTVV.